The entry that follows covers one TCR beta chain sequence. Its antigen is not known. Building the TCR beta libraries relied on iRepertoire HTBI primers, and CDR3 regions underwent Arm-PCR. TCRdb reprocessed the multiplex PCR reads with MiXCR, giving one entry per CDR3 protein. The table records around 460,000 distinct CDR3 sequences, roughly 15% of them present only once. The CDR3 contains 14 residues. Germline assignment: CDR1 MRHNA and CDR2 SNTAGT. Deletions cut 3 bases from V and 1 base from J, with 10 bases between. The entry originates in a study of regulatory T cells in long-lasting Graves disease. At the level of the study: Graves' patients (newly diagnosed) had been on antithyroid drugs under 3 months.

General study points: Preferential use of TRBV28, TRBJ1-2 and TRBJ2-5 was seen in persistent disease.

The time point denotes: newly diagnosed GD, antithyroid drugs for less than 3 months. PBMC RNA served as the TCR library source. The same data also went into a second study, on T cells in Graves' hyperthyroidism and ophthalmopathy. That work contributes: Most thyroid clonotypes that were expanded above 0.001 also turned up in blood.

The source of this sequence is a woman in her fifties or sixties with Graves disease. V is TRBV6-4 and J is TRBJ2-7, with a possible D match to TRBD2 (5 bases). The sequenced sample was peripheral blood mononuclear cells (PBMCs), obtained at new diagnosis, from a patient treated with antithyroid drugs. The CDR3 region has the DNA TGTGCCAGCAGTGAGGACTTCAATTCCTACGAGCAGTACTTC. Residues: CASSEDFNSYEQYF.